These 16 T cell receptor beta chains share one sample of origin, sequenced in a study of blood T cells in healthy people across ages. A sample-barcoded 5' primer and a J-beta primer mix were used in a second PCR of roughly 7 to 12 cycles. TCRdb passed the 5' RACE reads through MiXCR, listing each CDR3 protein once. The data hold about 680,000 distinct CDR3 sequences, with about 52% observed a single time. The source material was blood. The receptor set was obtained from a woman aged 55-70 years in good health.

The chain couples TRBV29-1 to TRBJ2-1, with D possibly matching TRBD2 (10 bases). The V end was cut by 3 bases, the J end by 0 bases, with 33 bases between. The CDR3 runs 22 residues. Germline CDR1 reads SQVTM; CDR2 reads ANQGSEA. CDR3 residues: CSVDSPGTGKTSGPYSYNEQFF. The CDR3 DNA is TGCAGCGTTGATAGCCCCGGGACAGGGAAGACTAGCGGGCCATACTCCTACAATGAGCAGTTCTTC.

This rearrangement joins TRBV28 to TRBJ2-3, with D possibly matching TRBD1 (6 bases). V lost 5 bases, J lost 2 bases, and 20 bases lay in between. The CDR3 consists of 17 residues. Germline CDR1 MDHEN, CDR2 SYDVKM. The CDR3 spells CASSKPADRYHTDTQYF. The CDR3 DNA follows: TGTGCCAGCAGTAAACCCGCTGACAGGTATCACACAGATACGCAGTATTTT.

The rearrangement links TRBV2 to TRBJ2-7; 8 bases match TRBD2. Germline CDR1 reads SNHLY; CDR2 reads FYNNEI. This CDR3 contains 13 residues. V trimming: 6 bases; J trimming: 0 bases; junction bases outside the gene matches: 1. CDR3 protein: CASRSGSSYEQYF. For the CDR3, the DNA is TGTGCCAGCAGAAGCGGGAGCTCCTACGAGCAGTACTTC. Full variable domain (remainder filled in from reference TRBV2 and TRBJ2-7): EPEVTQTPSHQVTQMGQEVILRCVPISNHLYFYWYRQILGQKVEFLVSFYNNEISEKSEIFDDQFSVERPDGSNFTLKIRSTKLEDSAMYFCASRSGSSYEQYFGPGTRLTVT.

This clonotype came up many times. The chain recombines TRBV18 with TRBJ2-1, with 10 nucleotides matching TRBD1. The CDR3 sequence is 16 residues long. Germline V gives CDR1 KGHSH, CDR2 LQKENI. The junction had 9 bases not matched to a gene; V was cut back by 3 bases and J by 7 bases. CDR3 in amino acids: CASSPPRQGARNEQFF. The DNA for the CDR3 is TGTGCCAGCTCACCGCCAAGACAGGGGGCACGGAATGAGCAGTTCTTC.

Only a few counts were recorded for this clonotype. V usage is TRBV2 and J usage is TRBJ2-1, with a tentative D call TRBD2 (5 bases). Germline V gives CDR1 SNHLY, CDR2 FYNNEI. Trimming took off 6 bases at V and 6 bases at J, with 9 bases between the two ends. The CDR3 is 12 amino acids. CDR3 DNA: TGTGCCAGCAGGGAGGACTTCAATGAGCAGTTCTTC. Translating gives CASREDFNEQFF. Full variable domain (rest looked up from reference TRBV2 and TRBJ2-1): EPEVTQTPSHQVTQMGQEVILRCVPISNHLYFYWYRQILGQKVEFLVSFYNNEISEKSEIFDDQFSVERPDGSNFTLKIRSTKLEDSAMYFCASREDFNEQFFGPGTRLTVL.

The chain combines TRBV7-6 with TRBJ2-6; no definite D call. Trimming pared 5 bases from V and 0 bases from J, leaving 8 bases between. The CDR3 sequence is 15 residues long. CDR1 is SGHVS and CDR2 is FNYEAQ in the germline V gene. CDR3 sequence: CASSPGRSGANVLTF. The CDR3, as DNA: TGTGCCAGCAGCCCCGGTCGCTCTGGGGCCAACGTCCTGACTTTC.

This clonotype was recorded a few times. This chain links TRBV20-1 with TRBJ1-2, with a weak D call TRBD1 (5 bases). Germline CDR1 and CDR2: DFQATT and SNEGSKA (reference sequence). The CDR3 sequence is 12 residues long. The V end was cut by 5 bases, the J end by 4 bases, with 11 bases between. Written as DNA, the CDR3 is TGCAGTGCTCCGCAGGGAGGCTATGGCTACACCTTC. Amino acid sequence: CSAPQGGYGYTF.

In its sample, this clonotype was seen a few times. CDR3 amino acids: CSAPPAGGLKTQYF. CDR3 DNA: TGCAGTGCACCCCCAGCGGGAGGGCTGAAGACCCAGTACTTC. The V and J genes are TRBV20-1 and TRBJ2-5, with TRBD2 matching 10 bases. Looked up from germline, CDR1 is DFQATT and CDR2 is SNEGSKA (reference sequence). V trimming: 6 bases; J trimming: 6 bases; junction bases outside the gene matches: 10. CDR3 length: 14 amino acids.

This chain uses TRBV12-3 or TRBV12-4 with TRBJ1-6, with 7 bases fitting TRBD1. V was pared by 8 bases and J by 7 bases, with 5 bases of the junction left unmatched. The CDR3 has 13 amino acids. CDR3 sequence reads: CASRDSGNSPLHF. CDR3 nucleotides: TGTGCCAGCCGGGACAGTGGGAATTCACCCCTCCACTTT.

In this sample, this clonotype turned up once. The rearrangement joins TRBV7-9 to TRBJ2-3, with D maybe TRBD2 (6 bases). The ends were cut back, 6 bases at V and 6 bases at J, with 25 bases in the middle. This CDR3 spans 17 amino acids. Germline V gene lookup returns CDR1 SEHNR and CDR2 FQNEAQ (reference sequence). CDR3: CASSYLRGGAAGDTQYF. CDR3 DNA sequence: TGTGCCAGCAGTTACTTACGCGGCGGGGCGGCTGGGGATACGCAGTATTTT.

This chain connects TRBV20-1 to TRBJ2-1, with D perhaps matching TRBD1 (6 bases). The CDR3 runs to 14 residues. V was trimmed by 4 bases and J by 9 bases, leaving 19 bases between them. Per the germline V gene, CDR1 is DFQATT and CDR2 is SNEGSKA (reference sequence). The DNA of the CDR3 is TGCAGTGCTAAACAGGGCGAGGGAGTTGCTGAGCAGTTCTTC. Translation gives CSAKQGEGVAEQFF.

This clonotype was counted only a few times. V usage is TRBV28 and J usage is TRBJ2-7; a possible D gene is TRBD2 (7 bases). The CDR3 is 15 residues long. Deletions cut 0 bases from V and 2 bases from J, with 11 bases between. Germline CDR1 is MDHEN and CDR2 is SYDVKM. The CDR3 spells CASSLWSGGPYEQYF. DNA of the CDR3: TGTGCCAGCAGTTTATGGTCGGGGGGCCCCTACGAGCAGTACTTC. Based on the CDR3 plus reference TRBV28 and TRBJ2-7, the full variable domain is DVKVTQSSRYLVKRTGEKVFLECVQDMDHENMFWYRQDPGLGLRLIYFSYDVKMKEKGDIPEGYSVSREKKERFSLILESASTNQTSMYLCASSLWSGGPYEQYFGPGTRLTVT.

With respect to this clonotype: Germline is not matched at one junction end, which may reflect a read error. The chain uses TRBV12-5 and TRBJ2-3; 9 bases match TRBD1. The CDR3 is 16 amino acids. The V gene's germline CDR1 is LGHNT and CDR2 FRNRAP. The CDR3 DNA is TGTGCTAGTGGTTCCAACGGGACAGGGTCGACAGAGACGCAGTATTTT. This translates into CASGSNGTGSTETQYF.

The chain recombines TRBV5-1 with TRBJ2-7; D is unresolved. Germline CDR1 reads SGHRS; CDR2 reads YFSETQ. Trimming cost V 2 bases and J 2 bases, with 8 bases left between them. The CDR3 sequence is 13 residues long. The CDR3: CASSFLGTYEQYF. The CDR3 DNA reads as TGCGCCAGCAGCTTCCTTGGGACCTACGAGCAGTACTTC.

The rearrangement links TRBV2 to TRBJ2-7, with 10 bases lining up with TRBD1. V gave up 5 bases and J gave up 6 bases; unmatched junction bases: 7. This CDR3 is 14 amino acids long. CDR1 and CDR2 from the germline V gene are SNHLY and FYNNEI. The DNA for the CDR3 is TGTGCCAGCAGTAGCGACAGGGGGCCTAGCGAGCAGTACTTC. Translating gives CASSSDRGPSEQYF. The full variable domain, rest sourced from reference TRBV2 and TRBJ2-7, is EPEVTQTPSHQVTQMGQEVILRCVPISNHLYFYWYRQILGQKVEFLVSFYNNEISEKSEIFDDQFSVERPDGSNFTLKIRSTKLEDSAMYFCASSSDRGPSEQYFGPGTRLTVT.

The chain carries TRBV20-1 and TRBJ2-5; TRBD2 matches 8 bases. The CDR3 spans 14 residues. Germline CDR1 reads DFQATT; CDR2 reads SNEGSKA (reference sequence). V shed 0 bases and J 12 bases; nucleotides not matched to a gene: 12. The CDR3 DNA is TGCAGTGCTAGAGATGCCGGGACTAGAAGTGTGGAGTACTTC. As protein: CSARDAGTRSVEYF.